The 13 T cell receptor beta chains reported below all come from one sample, sequenced in a study of T cells in Graves' hyperthyroidism and ophthalmopathy. TCR beta CDR3 regions were amplified from RNA transcripts. RT-PCR in the first round (using the HTBI primer set) targeted the TCR CDR3. From the multiplex PCR reads, TCRdb called clonotypes with MiXCR, one entry per CDR3 protein. Of 700,000 to 850,000 distinct CDR3 sequences listed, around 40% are singletons. Sequenced: blood. Every receptor here comes from a middle-aged woman with Graves' hyperthyroidism.

This clonotype came up many times. J is TRBJ2-5 and V is TRBV7-3; the D gene could be TRBD1 or TRBD2 (5 bases each). V was shortened by 3 bases and J by 5 bases, with 16 bases between the two germline ends. The CDR3 is 15 residues long. CDR1 and CDR2 (germline): SGHTA, FQGTGA. The chain's CDR3 is CASSLGPQGRETQYF. CDR3 bases: TGTGCCAGCAGCTTGGGACCCCAGGGACGGGAGACCCAGTACTTC.

This clonotype was detected a few times. The chain links TRBV19 to TRBJ1-2; D is unclear. Per germline, CDR1 LNHDA and CDR2 SQIVND (reference sequence). Trimming removed 6 bases at V and 0 bases at J, with 8 bases between. The CDR3 is 13 residues long. This chain's CDR3 is CASSHAANYGYTF. DNA of the CDR3: TGTGCCAGTAGCCACGCCGCTAACTATGGCTACACCTTC.

V gene TRBV11-2 combines with J gene TRBJ1-3; possibly TRBD1 for D (6 bases). This CDR3 is 15 amino acids long. The germline V gene encodes CDR1 SGHAT and CDR2 FQNNGV. Trimming pared 5 bases from V and 4 bases from J, leaving 15 bases between. The CDR3 spells CASSSQTGSGNTIYF. The CDR3, as DNA: TGTGCCAGCAGCAGTCAAACAGGGTCCGGAAACACCATATATTTT.

To note about this clonotype: A single base separates this from a much larger clone, so it may be a read error. This is likely a read error, given that the CDR3 carries no conserved phenylalanine or tryptophan at its end. The chain employs TRBV7-9 and TRBJ1-2; 9 nucleotides match TRBD1. The CDR3 runs 16 residues. Germline V CDR1 and CDR2: SEHNR, FQNEAQ (reference sequence). The ends lost 3 bases at V and 4 bases at J; junction bases unmatched: 9. CDR3 amino acids: CASSFVGWTGVYGYTI. For the CDR3, the DNA is TGTGCCAGCAGCTTTGTGGGATGGACAGGGGTCTATGGCTACACCATC.

V gene TRBV11-2 combines with J gene TRBJ2-5; D is perhaps TRBD1 or TRBD2 (5 bases each). This CDR3 has 12 amino acids. The V end was cut by 8 bases, the J end by 9 bases, with 16 bases between. Per the germline V gene, CDR1 is SGHAT and CDR2 is FQNNGV. For the CDR3, the DNA is TGTGCCAGCTGCGAACGCAGGGAGCCCCAGTACTTC. Protein: CASCERREPQYF.

This clonotype was found a few times. V usage is TRBV10-3 and J usage is TRBJ2-2; no definite D call. Germline V gene lookup returns CDR1 ENHRY and CDR2 SYGVKD. Trimming removed 6 bases at V and 2 bases at J, with 10 bases between. This CDR3 has 14 residues. Written as DNA, the CDR3 is TGTGCCATCAGGAGTGAGGCTAACACCGGGGAGCTGTTTTTT. Its translation is CAIRSEANTGELFF.

V is TRBV7-2 and J is TRBJ1-6, with D uncertain. The germline V gene encodes CDR1 SGHTA and CDR2 FQGNSA. The CDR3 runs 14 residues. V was pared by 6 bases and J by 7 bases, with 13 bases between. CDR3 in DNA: TGTGCCAGCAGTTCCGCCGGGCCCAATTCACCCCTCCACTTT. Encoded protein: CASSSAGPNSPLHF. Full variable domain (missing parts from reference TRBV7-2 and TRBJ1-6): GAGVSQSPSNKVTEKGKDVELRCDPISGHTALYWYRQSLGQGLEFLIYFQGNSAPDKSGLPSDRFSAERTGGSVSTLTIQRTQQEDSAVYLCASSSAGPNSPLHFGNGTRLTVT.

This clonotype was detected many times. This chain connects TRBV24-1 to TRBJ2-7; D is uncertain. This CDR3 region has 13 residues. The ends were cut back, 5 bases at V and 2 bases at J, with 9 bases in the middle. Germline V gene sequence: CDR1 KGHDR, CDR2 SFDVKD. The DNA of the CDR3 is TGTGCCACCAGTGTCAACGGTCCCTACGAGCAGTACTTC. Protein: CATSVNGPYEQYF.

The rearrangement joins TRBV2 to TRBJ1-1; D not certain. CDR3 length: 11 amino acids. From germline, CDR1 is SNHLY and CDR2 FYNNEI. V was clipped by 3 bases and J by 11 bases, with 10 bases between them. For the CDR3, the DNA is TGTGCCAGCAGTGATGAGGGAGGGGCTTTCTTT. Its protein is CASSDEGGAFF.

This clonotype was recorded a few times. J is TRBJ1-5 and V is TRBV11-2; no firm D call. This CDR3 has 15 residues. V was shortened by 1 base and J by 3 bases, with 10 bases between the two germline ends. Germline V lookup: CDR1 SGHAT, CDR2 FQNNGV. The CDR3, as DNA: TGTGCCAGCAGCTTAGGGGCTAGGCCCAATCAGCCCCAGCATTTT. It yields the protein CASSLGARPNQPQHF. Based on the CDR3 plus reference TRBV11-2 and TRBJ1-5, the full variable domain is EAGVAQSPRYKIIEKRQSVAFWCNPISGHATLYWYQQILGQGPKLLIQFQNNGVVDDSQLPKDRFSAERLKGVDSTLKIQPAKLEDSAVYLCASSLGARPNQPQHFGDGTRLSIL.

This chain uses TRBV6-6 with TRBJ2-3; the D is unclear. CDR1 is MNHNY, CDR2 SVGAGI, per germline (reference sequence). CDR3 length equals 11 residues. V was pared by 7 bases and J by 5 bases, with 7 bases between. In DNA form, the CDR3 reads TGTGCCAGCAAAGTAGGAGATACGCAGTATTTT. Translated, it gives CASKVGDTQYF.

This clonotype occurred a few times. V gene TRBV7-2 combines with J gene TRBJ1-1; D gene uncertain. The CDR3 is made up of 11 amino acids. The germline CDR1 and CDR2 sequences are SGHTA and FQGNSA. Trimming took 11 bases from V and 1 from J, leaving 8 bases between them. CDR3 loop: CASQANTEAFF. Here the CDR3 DNA reads TGTGCCTCCCAGGCGAACACTGAAGCTTTCTTT.

The chain is built from TRBV24-1 and TRBJ1-4; 9 nucleotides match TRBD1. The CDR3 sequence is 12 residues long. The germline V gene encodes CDR1 KGHDR and CDR2 SFDVKD. The ends lost 12 bases at V and 8 bases at J; junction bases unmatched: 6. CDR3 nucleotide sequence: TGTGCCGAGAGACAGGGGGAAGAAAAACTGTTTTTT. This codes for CAERQGEEKLFF.